This TCR beta chain originates from a study of esophageal squamous cell carcinoma under preoperative chemotherapy. TCRdb recomputed calls from the PCR reads with MiXCR, one row per CDR3 protein. This sample has 15,000 to 20,000 distinct CDR3 sequences, with less than 60% found just once. V was cut by 3 bases and J by 11 bases, with 31 bases left in between. The CDR3 is 18 amino acids. Noted time point: before preoperative PTX-NDP chemotherapy. Paclitaxel-nedaplatin chemotherapy was given to patients ahead of their surgery. The chain combines TRBV12-3 or TRBV12-4 with TRBJ2-5, with D possibly TRBD1 on 6 matching bases. The sequence came from a human donor with esophageal squamous cell carcinoma. The donor label of this sample is uncertain. This specimen was collected from a patient given preoperative chemotherapy. CDR3 amino acids: CASSLAPHEGVGKNTQYF. DNA for the CDR3: TGTGCCAGCAGTTTGGCGCCCCACGAGGGGGTTGGCAAAAACACTCAGTACTTC.